These 32 T cell receptor beta chains share one sample of origin, sequenced in a study of OX40 agonist ivuxolimab in advanced cancers. Repertoires were generated with immunoSEQ multiplex PCR, while TCRdb's copy carries only in-frame clones and drops some. The table includes fewer than 45,000 clones, 80% detected once. Specimen: CD4+ or CD8+ T cells sorted from blood, collected in a trial of the OX40 agonist ivuxolimab. The receptors were sampled from an adult with an advanced solid tumor such as melanoma, head and neck, liver or kidney cancer.

This chain uses TRBV7-9 with TRBJ1-2; no definite D call. Trimming left V 7 bases short and J 4 bases short, with 16 bases between. The CDR3 is 14 residues long. From germline, CDR1 is SEHNR and CDR2 FQNEAQ (reference sequence). CDR3 DNA: TGTGCCAGCACCCCAAACCCGACCTCCTATGGCTACACCTTC. Protein product: CASTPNPTSYGYTF.

The chain joins TRBV6-5 to TRBJ1-1; D gene unclear. Germline assignment: CDR1 MNHEY and CDR2 SVGAGI. Trimming removed 0 bases from V and 3 bases from J, with 11 bases in between. The CDR3 is 15 amino acids. In DNA form, the CDR3 reads TGTGCCAGCAGTTACTCGTGGGATTCCGACACTGAAGCTTTCTTT. Translation gives CASSYSWDSDTEAFF.

The CDR3 loop is CASRGTGPYEQYF. The CDR3 nucleotides are TGTGCCAGCAGGGGGACAGGCCCCTACGAGCAGTACTTC. The V and J genes are TRBV6-5 and TRBJ2-7; 8 bases line up with TRBD1. Per the germline V gene, CDR1 is MNHEY and CDR2 is SVGAGI. The CDR3 contains 13 residues. V shed 6 bases, J shed 2 bases, and the junction held 3 bases outside the gene matches.

The chain is built from TRBV19 and TRBJ2-1, with D tentatively TRBD1 (6 bases). Germline V lookup: CDR1 LNHDA, CDR2 SQIVND (reference sequence). Trimming stripped 1 base from V and 8 bases from J, with 9 bases between. CDR3 length equals 13 residues. CDR3 region: CASSIVGGHEQFF. In DNA, the CDR3 is TGTGCCAGTAGTATAGTTGGGGGCCATGAGCAGTTCTTC.

In DNA, the CDR3 is TGCAGCGCCGAGGGACAGGCTAACACTGAAGCTTTCTTT. Protein: CSAEGQANTEAFF. The V call is TRBV29-1, the J call TRBJ1-1, with 8 bases that match TRBD1. V shed 7 bases and J 2 bases; nucleotides not matched to a gene: 6. Germline lookup yields CDR1 SQVTM and CDR2 ANQGSEA. The CDR3 runs 13 residues.

The V and J genes are TRBV7-9 and TRBJ1-2, with 8 bases matching TRBD1. This CDR3 region has 14 residues. Per the germline V gene, CDR1 is SEHNR and CDR2 is FQNEAQ (reference sequence). With V trimmed by 4 bases and J by 4 bases, 5 bases remained unmatched. The CDR3 reads CASSSYRGTYGYTF. CDR3 bases: TGTGCCAGCAGCTCCTACAGGGGGACCTATGGCTACACCTTC.

A single count supports this clone. The chain is built from TRBV27 and TRBJ1-5; possibly TRBD1 for D (6 bases). The ends were cut back, 2 bases at V and 6 bases at J, with 11 bases in the middle. The CDR3 totals 14 residues. Germline V gene data show CDR1 as MNHEY and CDR2 as SMNVEV (reference sequence). CDR3 protein: CASSLRGGTQPQHF. CDR3 sequence (DNA): TGTGCCAGCAGTTTAAGGGGGGGTACTCAGCCCCAGCATTTT.

This chain connects TRBV10-2 to TRBJ2-7; 13 bases map to TRBD2. V trimming: 4 bases; J trimming: 4 bases; junction bases outside the gene matches: 4. The germline V gene encodes CDR1 WSHSY and CDR2 SAAADI. CDR3 length: 15 amino acids. The chain's CDR3 is CASSGGLAGLYEQYF. CDR3 coding DNA: TGCGCCAGCAGTGGGGGACTAGCGGGACTATACGAGCAGTACTTC.

The chain employs TRBV6-1 and TRBJ1-1, with a weak D call TRBD1 (6 bases). Trimming cost V 6 bases and J 8 bases, with 16 bases left between them. In germline, CDR1 is MNHNS, CDR2 SASEGT. The CDR3 length is 13 residues. This CDR3 reads CASRSGRGAEAFF. The CDR3, as DNA: TGTGCCAGCAGGAGCGGTCGGGGGGCCGAAGCTTTCTTT.

This chain joins TRBV7-2 and TRBJ2-4; perhaps TRBD1 as D (7 bases). In germline, CDR1 is SGHTA, CDR2 FQGNSA. The CDR3 contains 16 residues. The V gene lost 2 bases and the J gene lost 1 base, with 12 bases spanning the gap. CDR3 loop: CASSLMGGQAKNIQYF. DNA of the CDR3: TGTGCCAGCAGCTTAATGGGGGGACAGGCCAAAAACATTCAGTACTTC.

The chain uses TRBV27 and TRBJ1-2; D remains ambiguous. The CDR3 runs 17 residues. V dropped 2 bases and J dropped 0 bases, with 16 bases sitting between them. Germline V CDR1 and CDR2: MNHEY, SMNVEV (reference sequence). Written as DNA, the CDR3 is TGTGCCAGCAGTTTACGGGGTCACAGTAATCCTAACTATGGCTACACCTTC. Protein: CASSLRGHSNPNYGYTF.

J is TRBJ2-5 and V is TRBV23-1, with D possibly called TRBD1 or TRBD2 (7 bases each). TRBV23-1 is designated an ORF whose function remains uncertain. This CDR3 contains 18 residues. Trimming pared 4 bases from V and 1 base from J, leaving 22 bases between. Here the CDR3 DNA reads TGCGCCAGCAGTCGGTCTAACAGGGGAGGGATTATCCAAGAGACCCAGTACTTC. Translation gives CASSRSNRGGIIQETQYF.

The chain recombines TRBV19 with TRBJ2-3; TRBD1 matches 9 bases. Germline values: CDR1 LNHDA, CDR2 SQIVND (reference sequence). The V segment lost 4 bases and the J segment 3 bases; nucleotides outside the gene matches: 5. The CDR3 is 15 residues long. CDR3 sequence: CASSTHRGRTDTQYF. The CDR3 DNA reads as TGTGCCAGTAGTACGCACAGGGGGCGGACAGATACGCAGTATTTT. Full variable domain (outside the CDR3, taken from reference TRBV19 and TRBJ2-3): DGGITQSPKYLFRKEGQNVTLSCEQNLNHDAMYWYRQDPGQGLRLIYYSQIVNDFQKGDIAEGYSVSREKKESFPLTVTSAQKNPTAFYLCASSTHRGRTDTQYFGPGTRLTVL.

The chain employs TRBV5-1 and TRBJ1-5, with D tentatively TRBD1 (6 bases). The V gene's germline CDR1 is SGHRS and CDR2 YFSETQ. Trimming left V 0 bases short and J 5 bases short, with 12 bases between. The CDR3 spans 15 residues. The chain's CDR3 is CASSLDGGRDQPQHF. Written as DNA, the CDR3 is TGCGCCAGCAGCTTGGATGGGGGGCGTGATCAGCCCCAGCATTTT.

The J gene is TRBJ2-3, the V gene TRBV28; TRBD2 matches at 10 bases. Germline values: CDR1 MDHEN, CDR2 SYDVKM. The CDR3 has 18 amino acids. The J segment lost 6 bases and the V segment lost 8 bases, leaving 20 bases of the junction unmatched. The CDR3 is CASGSSAGGPIVTDTQYF. The CDR3, as DNA: TGTGCCAGCGGATCCTCAGCGGGAGGGCCGATCGTTACCGATACGCAGTATTTT.

DNA of the CDR3: TGCGCCAGCAGTTCGGGAGGGGTCCTTTCTTGGGAGCAGTACTTC. Protein product: CASSSGGVLSWEQYF. This chain links TRBV23-1 with TRBJ2-7, with 8 bases that match TRBD2. TRBV23-1 counts as an open reading frame of uncertain function. This CDR3 has 15 amino acids. Trimming cost V 5 bases and J 7 bases; bases outside gene matches: 13.

J is TRBJ1-5 and V is TRBV18; no firm D call. The V and J ends lost 2 bases and 3 bases respectively, with 11 bases between them. Germline values: CDR1 KGHSH, CDR2 LQKENI. This CDR3 region has 15 residues. CDR3 nucleotides: TGTGCCAGCTCACCAGGGGTGGGGAACAATCAGCCCCAGCATTTT. Its translation is CASSPGVGNNQPQHF.

The CDR3 reads CASSKTLAGAYEQYF. The CDR3 region has the DNA TGTGCCAGCAGTAAAACTCTAGCGGGAGCTTACGAGCAGTACTTC. The V and J genes are TRBV7-9 and TRBJ2-5, with TRBD2 matching over 10 bases. The J call may not be correct, given that the DNA end is closer to TRBJ2-7. The CDR3 totals 15 residues. Germline CDR1 reads SEHNR; CDR2 reads FQNEAQ (reference sequence).

This clone has only one observation. This chain links TRBV29-1 with TRBJ1-1; tentative D call: TRBD1 (6 bases). Trimming took off 7 bases at V and 6 bases at J, with 18 bases between the two ends. This CDR3 has 13 amino acids. The germline V gene has CDR1 SQVTM and CDR2 ANQGSEA. The CDR3 region has the DNA TGCAGCGCCCCACTGGGGGGGCGGGCTGAAGCTTTCTTT. This sequence encodes CSAPLGGRAEAFF.

Here the CDR3 reads CAWSVLVTGGYTF. CDR3 coding DNA: TGTGCCTGGAGTGTACTCGTGACGGGTGGCTACACCTTC. J is TRBJ1-2 and V is TRBV30; no firm D call. This CDR3 region has 13 residues. V lost 0 bases and J 7 bases, leaving 12 bases between the germline ends. Germline assignment: CDR1 GTSNPN and CDR2 SVGIG (reference sequence).

The chain is built from TRBV5-1 and TRBJ2-7, with 12 positions matching TRBD2. The germline V gene encodes CDR1 SGHRS and CDR2 YFSETQ. With V trimmed by 2 bases and J by 4 bases, 16 bases remained unmatched. CDR3 length equals 19 residues. The CDR3 here is CASSFSFASGRAQPYEQYF. In DNA form, the CDR3 reads TGCGCCAGCAGCTTTTCCTTCGCTAGCGGGAGGGCCCAACCTTACGAGCAGTACTTC.

The chain couples TRBV6-6 to TRBJ1-1; D ambiguous. Germline CDR1 reads MNHNY; CDR2 reads SVGAGI (reference sequence). Deletions cut 2 bases from V and 11 bases from J, with 9 bases between. The CDR3 has 11 amino acids. CDR3 in DNA: TGTGCCAGCAGTTACGCGGAAGAGGCTTTCTTT. This translates into CASSYAEEAFF.

The chain carries TRBV7-2 and TRBJ2-7, with 11 bases fitting TRBD2. From germline, CDR1 is SGHTA and CDR2 FQGNSA. The CDR3 covers 16 residues. The V gene end was trimmed by 6 bases and the J gene end by 3 bases; junction bases not matched to a gene: 10. In DNA, the CDR3 is TGTGCCAGCAGTAGCATAGCGGGACTAGCGGTCTACGAGCAGTACTTC. Encoded protein: CASSSIAGLAVYEQYF. Supplemented by reference TRBV7-2 and TRBJ2-7, the full variable domain reads GAGVSQSPSNKVTEKGKDVELRCDPISGHTALYWYRQSLGQGLEFLIYFQGNSAPDKSGLPSDRFSAERTGGSVSTLTIQRTQQEDSAVYLCASSSIAGLAVYEQYFGPGTRLTVT.

The chain is built from TRBV7-2 and TRBJ1-1; no definite D call. From germline, CDR1 is SGHTA and CDR2 FQGNSA. V was shortened by 3 bases and J by 5 bases, with 13 bases between the two germline ends. The CDR3 contains 14 residues. CDR3 amino acids: CASSFDWALTEAFF. Written as DNA, the CDR3 is TGTGCCAGCAGCTTCGACTGGGCCTTAACTGAAGCTTTCTTT.

The chain couples TRBV5-1 to TRBJ2-1, with 9 bases lining up with TRBD2. Unmatched junction bases numbered 6, after V lost 5 bases and J lost 9 bases. The CDR3 is 13 residues long. Germline CDR1 reads SGHRS; CDR2 reads YFSETQ. Written as DNA, the CDR3 is TGCGCCAGCAGGGCTAGCGGGACCGGTGAGCAGTTCTTC. Its protein product is CASRASGTGEQFF.

The chain couples TRBV5-4 to TRBJ2-3; 8 bases agree with TRBD2. J gave up 5 bases and V 6 bases, and 11 bases lay outside the gene matches. Germline V CDR1 and CDR2: SGHNT, YYREEE (reference sequence). The CDR3 loop spans 15 amino acids. CDR3 nucleotides: TGTGCCAGCAACGCGGGAGCGGGAGCAATAGATACGCAGTATTTT. Translated: CASNAGAGAIDTQYF.

This rearrangement joins TRBV11-2 to TRBJ2-7; TRBD2 agrees at 11 bases. This CDR3 spans 15 amino acids. Losses at the gene ends were 5 bases for V and 6 bases for J; bases not matched to a gene: 9. In germline, CDR1 is SGHAT, CDR2 FQNNGV. Here the CDR3 DNA reads TGTGCCAGCAGCGTGGGTACTAGCGGGAGCGCCGAGCAGTACTTC. This gives the protein CASSVGTSGSAEQYF.

This clone was counted only a few times. V is TRBV16 and J is TRBJ2-7; D uncertain. Per the germline V gene, CDR1 is KGHSY and CDR2 is FQNENV. This CDR3 comprises 12 residues. Trimming cost V 4 bases and J 13 bases, with 17 bases left between them. The CDR3 DNA reads TGTGCCAGCAGCCCTCAGGATCAAGGAAAATACTTC. It codes for CASSPQDQGKYF.

The chain employs TRBV9 and TRBJ1-4; possibly TRBD1 for D (6 bases). CDR1 and CDR2 from the germline V gene are SGDLS and YYNGEE. This CDR3 is built from 16 residues. The ends were cut back, 4 bases at V and 7 bases at J, with 20 bases in the middle. The DNA of the CDR3 is TGTGCCAGCAGCTACCAATCAAGGGGGAGGTTTGAAAAACTGTTTTTT. It specifies CASSYQSRGRFEKLFF.

The rearrangement links TRBV5-6 to TRBJ2-3, with D maybe TRBD2 (5 bases). V was pared by 2 bases and J by 4 bases, with 17 bases between. This CDR3 is built from 16 residues. The germline V gene has CDR1 SGHDT and CDR2 YYEEEE. CDR3 amino acids: CASSLDPTGMPDTQYF. As DNA, the CDR3 is TGTGCCAGCAGCTTAGACCCCACGGGAATGCCAGATACGCAGTATTTT.

This clone was seen just once. The chain employs TRBV7-8 and TRBJ2-7, with 10 bases matching TRBD1. Per germline, CDR1 SGHVS and CDR2 FQNEAQ. Trimming cost V 1 base and J 4 bases; bases outside gene matches: 7. This CDR3 spans 16 amino acids. CDR3 protein: CASSLGRGQGWYEQYF. CDR3 in DNA: TGTGCCAGCAGCTTAGGCCGGGGACAGGGGTGGTACGAGCAGTACTTC.

This sequence joins TRBV29-1 and TRBJ1-6, with D tentatively TRBD1 (6 bases). Trimming pared 5 bases from V and 8 bases from J, leaving 13 bases between. Per the germline V gene, CDR1 is SQVTM and CDR2 is ANQGSEA. CDR3 length: 13 amino acids. CDR3 nucleotide sequence: TGCAGCGTTCGGGACATAGAGGATTCACCCCTCCACTTT. This sequence encodes CSVRDIEDSPLHF.